The present T cell receptor beta chain was sequenced within a study of shared clonotypes between healthy human individuals (TCRdb year 2020). Some background on the complete study: A couple of women and a few men aged 18 to 49 years were included in the cohort. For each donor, CD4 naive and CD4 memory were each run on three plates, CD8 naive on two plates, and CD8 memory on one plate. The study deeply sequenced blood TCR repertoires of five healthy adults to estimate repertoire size and the extent of clonotype sharing between individuals. Libraries were prepared and TCR repertoires were sequenced by different laboratories using diverse techniques, in order to increase sequencing depth and limit assay-specific biases. Per donor, leukapheresis produced somewhere between about 0.94 and 9.5 billion PBMCs. General study outcomes and caveats: Rarefaction of sorted-subset datasets indicated incomplete sequencing despite the large sequencing depth. The genetic and exposure-history diversity represented was limited by the small number of donors. Pairwise subsampling led to the expectation that sequencing depth would affect the degree of clonotype sharing among donors. Only blood was sampled, and tissue TCR repertoires likely differ from those in blood. Higher generation probabilities were observed for clonotypes shared by all four sorted-subset donors than for non-shared clonotypes. Larger estimated clonotype richness was generally found for naive subsets than for memory subsets. About 5% of naive CD4, 3.5% of naive CD8, around 2.3% of memory CD4, and 0.4% of memory CD8 clonotypes were shared across several donors.

TCR CDR3 regions were amplified from genomic DNA by multiplex PCR using the deep immunoSEQ assay. Extracted genomic DNA from each cell subset was spread evenly across all wells of several immunoSEQ 96-well plates, with each plate serving as a replicate. Each replicate PCR for sorted subsets received about 180 ng genomic DNA, equal to some 32,000 T cell genomes. Purified libraries were quantified with a Qubit 3.0 fluorometer, sized on a Bioanalyzer 2100, and re-quantified with the KAPA Library Quantification kit. A separate single-read 150-cycle Illumina NextSeq 550 flow cell was used to sequence each immunoSEQ 96-well plate. Concerning the study's data processing: Because the immunoSEQ output held only junctional sequences and lacked quality scores, the filtering could not match the filtering applied to full-length reads. Sequences were annotated with PyIR, a Python wrapper for IgBLAST v1.9, using IMGT germline references to assign V/J genes and CDR3. Any read was removed if the V/J assignment was weak (E-value above 1e-6), the CDR3 was missing, or the read contained stop codons, out-of-frame junctions, or ambiguous translated residues. A V3J clonotype was defined by an identical inferred V gene, J gene, and CDR3 amino acid sequence. To compute the percentage overlap between repertoires, the number of shared unique clonotypes was divided by the size of the smaller repertoire. Repertoire richness was assessed with RTK rarefaction, the Chao1 estimator, and Recon v2.1 estimates of unobserved clonotypes. Generation probabilities for all TCRbeta clonotypes obtained by the gDNA method from a handful of donors were computed using OLGA. This is the immuneACCESS table as TCRdb keeps it, with only in-frame sequences that have V and J called. A part of the clones is gone; compared with another copy, unresolved V genes explain less than half, and the rest is unexplained. The V and J calls and clone size come from that table; D and trimming were worked out from the DNA. This sample gives 730,000 or so clones in total; less than 80% of them show up just once. About 1.7% of the sample is taken by the ten largest.

The donors were healthy, HIV-negative adults with no recently reported acute infections or vaccinations. Only Caucasian adults living in Nashville, Tennessee, USA were represented among the donors. CD4+ T cells were enriched by magnetic negative selection; naive cells were then positively selected on CD45RA, and the negative fraction formed the memory subset. Blood was obtained by leukapheresis, after which PBMCs were separated by Ficoll-Histopaque density gradient centrifugation and cryopreserved in liquid nitrogen vapor phase. Analytical flow cytometry was used to check the purity and quantity of each magnetically sorted T cell population. From each sorted fraction, genomic DNA was isolated and quantified by UV absorbance on a Nanodrop 2000c. Comment on this clone: Its antigen is currently not known. Per-base qualities were not stored, and no clone one base away is much larger.

Sequenced material: memory CD4+ T cells sorted from blood. Per the publication, the cell subset or site label means: CD45RA-negative fraction. This clonotype originated in a woman in her thirties in good health.

The DNA sequence follows: TGTGCCAGCAGACTACGAGACAGGGGAAATCAGCCCCAGCATTTT. It codes for CASRLRDRGNQPQHF. The chain was built from TRBV28 and TRBJ1-5, with TRBD1 identical over 8 junction bases. Including the terminal cysteine and phenylalanine, the CDR3 comprises 15 residues. The read is trimmed to its CDR3 DNA, 45 bases read in frame from base 1. Relative to germline, V is missing 6 bases and J is missing 4 bases, with 8 bases of the junction outside any gene match. The germline V gene sets CDR1 to MDHEN and CDR2 to SYDVKM. Full variable domain (CDR3 extended with the reference TRBV28 and TRBJ1-5 proteins): DVKVTQSSRYLVKRTGEKVFLECVQDMDHENMFWYRQDPGLGLRLIYFSYDVKMKEKGDIPEGYSVSREKKERFSLILESASTNQTSMYLCASRLRDRGNQPQHFGDGTRLSIL.